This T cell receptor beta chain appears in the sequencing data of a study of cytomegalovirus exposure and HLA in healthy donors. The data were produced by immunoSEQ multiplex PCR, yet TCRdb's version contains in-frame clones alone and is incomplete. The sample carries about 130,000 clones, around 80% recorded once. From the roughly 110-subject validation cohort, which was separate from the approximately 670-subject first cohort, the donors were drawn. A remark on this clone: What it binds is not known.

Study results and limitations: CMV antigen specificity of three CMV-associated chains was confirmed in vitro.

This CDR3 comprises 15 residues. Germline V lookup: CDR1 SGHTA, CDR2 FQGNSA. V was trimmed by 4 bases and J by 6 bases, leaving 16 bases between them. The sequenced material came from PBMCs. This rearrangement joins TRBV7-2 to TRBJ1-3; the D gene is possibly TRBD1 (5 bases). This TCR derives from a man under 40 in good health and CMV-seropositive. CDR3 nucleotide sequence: TGTGCCAGCAGCTCCCAGTGGGGAGGGGAAAACACCATATATTTT. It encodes CASSSQWGGENTIYF. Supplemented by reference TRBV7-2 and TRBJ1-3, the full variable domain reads GAGVSQSPSNKVTEKGKDVELRCDPISGHTALYWYRQSLGQGLEFLIYFQGNSAPDKSGLPSDRFSAERTGGSVSTLTIQRTQQEDSAVYLCASSSQWGGENTIYFGEGSWLTVV.